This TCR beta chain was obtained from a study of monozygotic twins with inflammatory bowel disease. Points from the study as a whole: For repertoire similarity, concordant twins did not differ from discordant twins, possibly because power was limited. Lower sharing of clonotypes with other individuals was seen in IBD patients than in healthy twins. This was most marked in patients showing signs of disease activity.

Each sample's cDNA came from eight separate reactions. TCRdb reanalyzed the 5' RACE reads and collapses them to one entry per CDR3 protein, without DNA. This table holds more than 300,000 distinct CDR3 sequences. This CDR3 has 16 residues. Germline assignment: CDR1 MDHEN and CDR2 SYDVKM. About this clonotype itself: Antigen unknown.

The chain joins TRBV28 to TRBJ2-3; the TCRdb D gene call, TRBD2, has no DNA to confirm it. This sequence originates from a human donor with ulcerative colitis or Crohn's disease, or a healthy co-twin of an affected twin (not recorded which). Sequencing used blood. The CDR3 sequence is CASRSSGSGGAWTQYF.